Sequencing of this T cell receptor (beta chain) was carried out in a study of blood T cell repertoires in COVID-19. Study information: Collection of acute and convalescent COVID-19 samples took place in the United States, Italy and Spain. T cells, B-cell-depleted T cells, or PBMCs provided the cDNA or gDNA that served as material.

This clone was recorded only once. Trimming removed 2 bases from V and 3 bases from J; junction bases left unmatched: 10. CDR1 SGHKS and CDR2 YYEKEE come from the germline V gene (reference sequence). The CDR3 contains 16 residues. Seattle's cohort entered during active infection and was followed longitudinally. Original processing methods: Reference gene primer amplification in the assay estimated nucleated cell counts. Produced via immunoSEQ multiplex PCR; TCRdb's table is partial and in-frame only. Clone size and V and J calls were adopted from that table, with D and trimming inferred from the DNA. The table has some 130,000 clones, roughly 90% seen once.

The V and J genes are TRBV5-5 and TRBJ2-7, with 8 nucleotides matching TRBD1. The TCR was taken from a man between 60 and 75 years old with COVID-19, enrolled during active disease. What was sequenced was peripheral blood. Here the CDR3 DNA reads TGTGCCAGCAGCTTTGGCCCGAGACAGGGGATCTACGAGCAGTACTTC. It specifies CASSFGPRQGIYEQYF.